This T cell receptor beta chain was identified during a study of blood T cell repertoires in COVID-19. The participants were between about 18 and 90 years old and came from about two dozen US areas. Participant reports of clinical history set cohort assignment. Original analysis: Nucleated cell number was recorded as an estimate derived from reference gene primer amplification. The assay was immunoSEQ multiplex PCR, and TCRdb's table has in-frame clones only and misses some. V and J calls plus clone size are reproduced from that table; the DNA served to infer D and trimming. The sample contains 150,000 to 200,000 clones, 80% of which appear only once. Trimming at V came to 6 bases and at J to 0 bases, leaving 6 bases not matched to a gene. The CDR3 has 15 residues. Germline V gene sequence: CDR1 MGHRA, CDR2 YSYEKL.

Sequences were obtained from PBMCs or T cells enriched from blood (not recorded which). This chain links TRBV4-1 with TRBJ2-5; TRBD2 aligns across 8 bases. The TCR originated in a middle-aged man who had recovered from COVID-19. The chain's CDR3 is CASSEAGGYQETQYF. The CDR3 region has the DNA TGCGCCAGCAGTGAGGCGGGGGGCTACCAAGAGACCCAGTACTTC.